The sequence of this T cell receptor (beta chain) was determined in a study of blood T cell repertoires in COVID-19. Profiling relied on immunoSEQ multiplex PCR, and the TCRdb table lists in-frame clones only, not all of them. This sample has 150,000 or so clones, with roughly 87% found just once. V lost 0 bases and J lost 2, with 19 bases in between. CDR1 and CDR2 (germline): SEHNR, FQNEAQ (reference sequence). The CDR3 has 18 residues. This chain connects TRBV7-9 to TRBJ1-1; D possibly corresponds to TRBD1 (6 bases). This TCR derives from a woman in her 40s who had been exposed to COVID-19. Sequences were obtained from PBMCs or T cells enriched from blood (not recorded which). CDR3 sequence: CASSLAGRGAGGNTEAFF. In nucleotides, the CDR3 is TGTGCCAGCAGCTTAGCGGGTCGGGGGGCTGGTGGAAACACTGAAGCTTTCTTT. The complete variable domain, with remaining parts taken from reference TRBV7-9 and TRBJ1-1, reads DTGVSQNPRHKITKRGQNVTFRCDPISEHNRLYWYRQTLGQGPEFLTYFQNEAQLEKSRLLSDRFSAERPKGSFSTLEIQRTEQGDSAMYLCASSLAGRGAGGNTEAFFGQGTRLTVV.